These T cell receptor beta chains were read from a single sample in a study of blood T cell repertoires in COVID-19. The table came from immunoSEQ multiplex PCR; TCRdb's copy has only in-frame clones and leaves some out. The sample yields approximately 32,000 clones, roughly 88% seen once. Sequenced material: peripheral blood. All receptors derive from a woman in her seventies with active COVID-19. Each CDR3 is given without its conserved first and last residue.

v_call,cdr3_aa
TRBV29-1,SVESGMDYYNEQF
TRBV7-3,ASRQNTGELF
TRBV28,ASRRTGRLAGGETQY
TRBV11-2,ASSLDRVGELF
TRBV7-3,ASSFGQGYTDTQY
TRBV25-1,ASSPPWTGGLYEQY
TRBV11-2,ASSPMGGPQH
TRBV25-1,ASSEPSGGFNEQF
TRBV14,ASSQLAGHSYEQY
TRBV6-1,ASSEGTGEAF
TRBV2,ASSFRSSSTDTQY
TRBV5-8,ASSSGLAGMETQY
TRBV20-1,SASSTQETQY
TRBV28,ASSFLGKSSYEQY
TRBV7-2,ASSWGQFTEAF
TRBV4-1,ASSQTQGGNEETQY
TRBV5-4,ASSPGARVDTEAF
TRBV2,ASSEAKGSGRSPLH
TRBV4-3,ASSQDIQSGGFLTEAF
TRBV6-5,ASSRDRRDTGELF
TRBV10-2,ATTGLPSRNEQF
TRBV9,ASSVGWSSASYNEQF
TRBV5-1,ASTTHRGILAKNIQY
TRBV19,ASTYSTGFGQPQH
TRBV30,AWSVAIGGPI
TRBV7-2,ASSYNRRGEQF
TRBV4-2,ASSQGESQGRWTDTQY
TRBV6-2/TRBV6-3,ASSLRMRDPQELSDTQY
TRBV7-6,ASSLALDTTGLGYEQY
TRBV5-4,ASSLGLAGPYEQY
TRBV19,AAQPTGGTEAF
TRBV19,ASSIQGRYVSNQPQH
TRBV7-9,ASSFAENKRETQY
TRBV4-1,ASSQVNSVTYEQY
TRBV13,ASSLAAGGPDTQY
TRBV3-1/TRBV3-2,ASSQEGRPPF
TRBV4-1,ASSQGNGGGNEQY
TRBV27,ASRDRVSEQY
TRBV7-9,ASSLIREYNEQF
TRBV10-3,ASKEAGEDIQY
TRBV6-5,ATDRVGIRETQY
TRBV9,ASSVGLAGAPFMETQY
TRBV19,ASNQQYDYGYT
TRBV6-1,ASSEGTSGANVLT
TRBV7-2,ASSGEPYYEQY
TRBV5-1,ASSFQVTDTQY
TRBV11-2,ASSPQAGGEAF
TRBV5-4,ASSSRRGGGTDTQY
TRBV2,ASIKTGYTEAF
TRBV5-1,ASSLRQINTGELF
TRBV27,ASSDIQGAVYGYT
TRBV5-1,ASSPGVAGGPGTDTQY
TRBV10-2,ATRTGEIPGYT
TRBV2,ASSGLLVGYT
TRBV3-1/TRBV3-2,ASSQRSRTGKQALH